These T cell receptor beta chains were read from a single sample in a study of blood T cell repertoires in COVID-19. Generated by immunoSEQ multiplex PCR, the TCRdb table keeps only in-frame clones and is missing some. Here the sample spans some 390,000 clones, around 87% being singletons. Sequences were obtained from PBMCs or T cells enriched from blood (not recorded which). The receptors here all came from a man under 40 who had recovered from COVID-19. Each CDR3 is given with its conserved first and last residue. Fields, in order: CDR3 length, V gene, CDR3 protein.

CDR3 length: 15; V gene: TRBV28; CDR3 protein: CASRSLTGTNEKLFF
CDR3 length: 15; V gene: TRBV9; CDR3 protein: CASSVEAGLQETQYF
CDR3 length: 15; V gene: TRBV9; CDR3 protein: CASSAGADPNYGYTF
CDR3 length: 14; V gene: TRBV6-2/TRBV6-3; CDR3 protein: CASSPSGLGSEQFF
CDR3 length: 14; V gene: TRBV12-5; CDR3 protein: CASGSGLVPTAQYF
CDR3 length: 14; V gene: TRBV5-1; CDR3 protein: CASSPGQEGETQYF
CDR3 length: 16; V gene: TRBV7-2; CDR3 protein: CASSPQIVAREYEQYF
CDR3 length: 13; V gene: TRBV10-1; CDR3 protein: CATPRDNNNEQFF
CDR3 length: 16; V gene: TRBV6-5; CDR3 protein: CASSYVGDRENTEAFF
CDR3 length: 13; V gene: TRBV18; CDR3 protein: CASSPGQNTEAFF
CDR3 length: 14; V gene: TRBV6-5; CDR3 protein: CASSPRESSNEQFF
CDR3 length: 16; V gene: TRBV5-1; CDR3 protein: CASSAEPRGGGTEAFF